This T cell receptor beta chain was captured in a study of human T cells and chemical hapten exposure. Time point specified: pre-sensitization, week 0. The treatment was: therapeutic diphenylcyclopropenone sensitization with weekly scalp DPC. Ten or more counts support this clonotype. Library construction involved attaching unique molecular identifiers to individual cDNA molecules, which allowed quantitative, reproducible TCR counting. MiXCR was run by TCRdb on the RACE reads, yielding one entry per CDR3 protein. The table lists roughly 380,000 distinct CDR3 sequences, approximately 5% of them singletons. This receptor was identified in a woman aged 45-59 years with alopecia areata. Some clones in this sample may be carry-over from other donors' samples. The source material was whole blood, sampled in connection with sensitization to the hapten diphenylcyclopropenone (DPC).

The chain's CDR3 is CASSRAGGSNQPQHF. The CDR3, as DNA: TGTGCCAGCAGTCGCGCCGGGGGCAGCAATCAGCCCCAGCATTTT. J is TRBJ1-5 and V is TRBV12-3 or TRBV12-4; tentative D call: TRBD1 (6 bases). The V and J ends lost 5 bases and 1 base respectively, with 12 bases between them. This CDR3 contains 15 residues.